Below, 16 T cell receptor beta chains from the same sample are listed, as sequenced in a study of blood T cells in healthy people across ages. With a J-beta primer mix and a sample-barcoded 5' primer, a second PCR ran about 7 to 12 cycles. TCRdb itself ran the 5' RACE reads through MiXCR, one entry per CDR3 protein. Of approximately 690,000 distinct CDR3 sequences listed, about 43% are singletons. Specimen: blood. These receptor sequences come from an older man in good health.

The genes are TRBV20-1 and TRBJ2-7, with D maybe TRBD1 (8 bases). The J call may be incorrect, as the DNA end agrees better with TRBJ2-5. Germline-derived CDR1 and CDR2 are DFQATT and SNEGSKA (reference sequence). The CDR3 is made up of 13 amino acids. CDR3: CSADTGGEETQYF. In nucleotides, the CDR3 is TGCAGTGCCGACACAGGGGGGGAAGAGACCCAGTACTTC.

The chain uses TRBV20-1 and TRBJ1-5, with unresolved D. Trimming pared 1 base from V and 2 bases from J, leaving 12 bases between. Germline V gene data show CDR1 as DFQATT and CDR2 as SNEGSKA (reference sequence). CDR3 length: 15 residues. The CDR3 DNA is TGCAGTGCTAGAGGTCGGGGAGGTGGCAATCAGCCCCAGCATTTT. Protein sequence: CSARGRGGGNQPQHF.

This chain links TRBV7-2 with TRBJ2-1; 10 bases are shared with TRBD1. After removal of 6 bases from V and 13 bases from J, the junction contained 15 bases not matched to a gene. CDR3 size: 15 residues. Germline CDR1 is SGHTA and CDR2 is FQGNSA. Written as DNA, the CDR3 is TGTGCCAGCAGACGTACCGGGACAGGGGAAGAGACCCAGTTCTTC. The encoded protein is CASRRTGTGEETQFF.

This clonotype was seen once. The CDR3 DNA reads as TGTGCCAGCAGACGAAAAGCCCGGGACAGGGGTGGATTTCAGCCCCAGCATTTT. Residues: CASRRKARDRGGFQPQHF. The genes are TRBV6-1 and TRBJ1-5, with TRBD1 matching 10 bases. In germline, CDR1 is MNHNS, CDR2 SASEGT. Trimming at V came to 6 bases and at J to 6 bases, leaving 17 bases not matched to a gene. This CDR3 is built from 18 residues.

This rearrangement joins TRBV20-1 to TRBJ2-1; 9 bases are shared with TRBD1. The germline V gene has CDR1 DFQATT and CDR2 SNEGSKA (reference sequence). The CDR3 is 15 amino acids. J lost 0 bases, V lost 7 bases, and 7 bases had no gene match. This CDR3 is CSGTKGQGSYNEQFF. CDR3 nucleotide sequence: TGCAGTGGCACAAAGGGACAGGGCTCCTACAATGAGCAGTTCTTC.

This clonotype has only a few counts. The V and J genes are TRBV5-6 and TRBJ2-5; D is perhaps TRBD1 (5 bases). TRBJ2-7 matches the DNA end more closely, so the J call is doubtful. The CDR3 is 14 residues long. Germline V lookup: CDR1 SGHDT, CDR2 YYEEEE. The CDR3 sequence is CASSEDSPSYEQYF. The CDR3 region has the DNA TGTGCCAGCAGCGAAGACAGTCCCTCCTACGAGCAGTACTTC.

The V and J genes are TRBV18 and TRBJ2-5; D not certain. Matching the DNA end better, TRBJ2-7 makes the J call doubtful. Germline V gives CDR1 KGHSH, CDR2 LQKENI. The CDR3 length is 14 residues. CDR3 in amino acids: CASSPSSGISEQYF. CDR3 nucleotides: TGTGCCAGCTCACCAAGTTCAGGAATTTCCGAGCAGTACTTC.

CDR3 sequence (DNA): TGTGCCACGGGGGGGGCGTCTGGGGATACGCAGTATTTT. This gives the protein CATGGASGDTQYF. The chain combines TRBV10-3 with TRBJ2-3; 8 nucleotides agree with TRBD2. Germline V gene lookup returns CDR1 ENHRY and CDR2 SYGVKD. The CDR3 spans 13 residues. The junction had 9 bases not matched to a gene; V was cut back by 10 bases and J by 6 bases.

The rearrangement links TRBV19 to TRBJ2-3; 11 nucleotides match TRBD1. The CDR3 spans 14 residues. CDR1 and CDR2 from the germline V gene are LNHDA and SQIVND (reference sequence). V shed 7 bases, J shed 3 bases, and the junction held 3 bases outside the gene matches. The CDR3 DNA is TGTGCCAGTAACGGACAGGGGGCTACAGATACGCAGTATTTT. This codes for CASNGQGATDTQYF.

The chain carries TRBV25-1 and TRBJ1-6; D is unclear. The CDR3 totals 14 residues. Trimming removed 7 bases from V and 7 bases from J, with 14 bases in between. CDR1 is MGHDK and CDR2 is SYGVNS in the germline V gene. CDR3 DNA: TGTGCCAGCAATAACCGGGCGCAAAATTCACCCCTCCACTTT. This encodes CASNNRAQNSPLHF.

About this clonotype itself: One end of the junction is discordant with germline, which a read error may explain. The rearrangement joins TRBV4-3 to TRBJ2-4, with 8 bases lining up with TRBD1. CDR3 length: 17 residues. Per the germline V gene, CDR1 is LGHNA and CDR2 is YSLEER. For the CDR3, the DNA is TGCGCCAGCGGCCAAGATGGAAACAGGGGGGCCAAAAACATTCAGTACTTC. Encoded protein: CASGQDGNRGAKNIQYF.

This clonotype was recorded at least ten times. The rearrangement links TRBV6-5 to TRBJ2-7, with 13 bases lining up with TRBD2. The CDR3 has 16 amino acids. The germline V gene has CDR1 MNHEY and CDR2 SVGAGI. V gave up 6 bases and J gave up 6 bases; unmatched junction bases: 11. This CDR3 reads CASRTRLAGGPFEQYF. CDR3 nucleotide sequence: TGTGCCAGCAGAACACGACTAGCGGGGGGTCCCTTCGAGCAGTACTTC.

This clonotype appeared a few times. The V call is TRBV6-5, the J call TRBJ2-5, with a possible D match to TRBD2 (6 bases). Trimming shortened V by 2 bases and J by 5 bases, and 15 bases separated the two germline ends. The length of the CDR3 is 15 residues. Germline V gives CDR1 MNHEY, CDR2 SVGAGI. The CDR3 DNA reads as TGTGCCAGCAGTTACCCCAACCGGGGGACGGAGACCCAGTACTTC. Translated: CASSYPNRGTETQYF.

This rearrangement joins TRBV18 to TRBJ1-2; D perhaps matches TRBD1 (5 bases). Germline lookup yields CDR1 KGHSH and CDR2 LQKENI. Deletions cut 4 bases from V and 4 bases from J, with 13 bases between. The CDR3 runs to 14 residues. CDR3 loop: CASSLRDGSYGYTF. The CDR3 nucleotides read TGTGCCAGCTCACTCCGGGACGGTTCCTATGGCTACACCTTC.

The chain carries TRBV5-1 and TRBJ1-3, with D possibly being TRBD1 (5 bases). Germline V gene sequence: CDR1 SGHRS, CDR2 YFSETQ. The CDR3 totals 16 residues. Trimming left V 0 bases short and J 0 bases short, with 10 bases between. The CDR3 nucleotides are TGCGCCAGCAGCTTGGGGTGGGGGTCCTCTGGAAACACCATATATTTT. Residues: CASSLGWGSSGNTIYF.

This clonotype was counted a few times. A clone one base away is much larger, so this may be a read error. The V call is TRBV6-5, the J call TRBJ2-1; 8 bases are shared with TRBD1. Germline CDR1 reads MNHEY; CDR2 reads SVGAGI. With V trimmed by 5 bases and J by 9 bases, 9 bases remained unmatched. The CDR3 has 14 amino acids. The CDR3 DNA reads TGTGCCAGCAGTCCAGCCGACAGGGGCGTTGAGCAGTTCTTC. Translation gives CASSPADRGVEQFF.